These 26 T cell receptor beta chains originate from one sample sequenced in a study of long-term antiretroviral therapy in people with HIV. Runs used v3.0 of the immunoSEQ assay and were done at survey level. The protocol was immunoSEQ multiplex PCR, while the TCRdb copy is restricted to in-frame clones and leaves out a portion. Among over 35,000 clones listed, less than 85% were seen once. Sequences were derived from unsorted PBMCs, sampled 3.4 years after starting antiretroviral therapy. The receptors come from a man between 25 and 39 years old with HIV.

The chain has TRBV10-3 and TRBJ2-7, with a possible D match to TRBD1 (6 bases). V shed 10 bases and J shed 4 bases, with 23 bases lying between them. The CDR3 has 15 amino acids. CDR1 and CDR2 from the germline V gene are ENHRY and SYGVKD. The CDR3 reads CATGLGEGVGYEQYF. CDR3 nucleotide sequence: TGTGCCACTGGTCTCGGAGAGGGGGTAGGGTACGAGCAGTACTTC.

The chain recombines TRBV2 with TRBJ2-7, with no clear D. Germline V lookup: CDR1 SNHLY, CDR2 FYNNEI. This CDR3 is 13 amino acids long. The V end lost 2 bases, the J end lost 3 bases, and 8 bases lay between the germline ends. This CDR3 is CASSEYTGYEQYF. In nucleotides, the CDR3 is TGTGCCAGCAGTGAATATACCGGCTACGAGCAGTACTTC.

The genes are TRBV5-4 and TRBJ2-3; TRBD1 matches 9 bases. In germline, CDR1 is SGHNT, CDR2 YYREEE (reference sequence). The CDR3 length is 16 residues. With V trimmed by 4 bases and J by 2 bases, 8 bases remained unmatched. The CDR3 reads CASSKPGQGITDTQYF. The DNA for the CDR3 is TGTGCCAGCAGCAAACCGGGACAGGGAATCACAGATACGCAGTATTTT. Full variable domain (remainder filled in from reference TRBV5-4 and TRBJ2-3): ETGVTQSPTHLIKTRGQQVTLRCSSQSGHNTVSWYQQALGQGPQFIFQYYREEENGRGNFPPRFSGLQFPNYSSELNVNALELDDSALYLCASSKPGQGITDTQYFGPGTRLTVL.

This rearrangement joins TRBV29-1 to TRBJ1-2; D unclear. The CDR3 totals 12 residues. V dropped 4 bases and J dropped 3 bases, with 9 bases sitting between them. The germline V gene has CDR1 SQVTM and CDR2 ANQGSEA. As DNA, the CDR3 is TGCAGCGTTGGACATCCGGACTATGGCTACACCTTC. Its translation is CSVGHPDYGYTF.

V gene TRBV27 combines with J gene TRBJ1-5; 9 nucleotides match TRBD1. The CDR3 has 16 amino acids. J was trimmed by 4 bases and V by 5 bases; bases with no gene match: 9. The germline V gene has CDR1 MNHEY and CDR2 SMNVEV (reference sequence). CDR3 nucleotides: TGTGCCAGCAGTCGACTCCCGGGACAGGGAAATCAGCCCCAGCATTTT. Translating gives CASSRLPGQGNQPQHF.

The J gene is TRBJ1-2, the V gene TRBV27; no firm D call. Germline V gene sequence: CDR1 MNHEY, CDR2 SMNVEV (reference sequence). V was clipped by 5 bases and J by 4 bases, with 14 bases between them. The CDR3 is 14 amino acids. The CDR3 region has the DNA TGTGCCAGCAGTCCCCATGAGACAAGCTATGGCTACACCTTC. Encoded protein: CASSPHETSYGYTF.

This chain uses TRBV19 with TRBJ1-5, with D perhaps matching TRBD1 (6 bases). The CDR3 runs to 15 residues. The V gene's germline CDR1 is LNHDA and CDR2 SQIVND (reference sequence). V lost 9 bases and J 2 bases, leaving 17 bases between the germline ends. The CDR3 DNA follows: TGTGCCAGCAAGCAACAGGGAGCGGGCAATCAGCCCCAGCATTTT. Its translation is CASKQQGAGNQPQHF.

The J gene is TRBJ2-7, the V gene TRBV5-1; TRBD2 matches at 7 bases. The ends lost 5 bases at V and 7 bases at J; junction bases unmatched: 9. The CDR3 is made up of 13 amino acids. CDR1 SGHRS and CDR2 YFSETQ come from the germline V gene. The CDR3 DNA is TGCGCCAGCAGTGTCGCGGGAGAAGGGGAGCAGTACTTC. As protein: CASSVAGEGEQYF.

The rearrangement uses TRBV28 and TRBJ1-1, with a possible D match to TRBD1 (6 bases). The CDR3 is 12 residues long. Trimming pared 2 bases from V and 8 bases from J, leaving 9 bases between. The germline V gene encodes CDR1 MDHEN and CDR2 SYDVKM. CDR3 residues: CASSLLGQEAFF. DNA for the CDR3: TGTGCCAGCAGTTTACTCGGACAGGAAGCTTTCTTT.

A few counts support this clone. The chain couples TRBV28 to TRBJ1-5; D perhaps matches TRBD1 (6 bases). The ends were cut back, 2 bases at V and 7 bases at J, with 18 bases in the middle. Germline loops: CDR1 MDHEN, CDR2 SYDVKM. This CDR3 region has 16 residues. The CDR3 nucleotides read TGTGCCAGCAGTTTAACGGTGGCAGGGGATAGACAGCCCCAGCATTTT. Its translation: CASSLTVAGDRQPQHF.

The V call is TRBV6-1, the J call TRBJ2-7, with D perhaps matching TRBD1 or TRBD2 (5 bases each). V was cut by 10 bases and J by 2 bases, with 15 bases left in between. The CDR3 is 13 amino acids. CDR1 and CDR2 (germline): MNHNS, SASEGT. DNA of the CDR3: TGTGCCATCCCGACGGGACGGACCTACGAGCAGTACTTC. This codes for CAIPTGRTYEQYF.

The chain combines TRBV30 with TRBJ1-1; 8 positions agree with TRBD1. The V and J ends lost 3 bases and 1 base, in that order; junction bases with no gene match: 4. CDR3 size: 14 residues. Looked up from germline, CDR1 is GTSNPN and CDR2 is SVGIG (reference sequence). CDR3 DNA: TGTGCCTGGAGCGGACAGGGAAAGAACACTGAAGCTTTCTTT. This gives the protein CAWSGQGKNTEAFF.

This chain connects TRBV27 to TRBJ2-2; D is ambiguous. Trimming left V 6 bases short and J 0 bases short, with 8 bases between. Germline assignment: CDR1 MNHEY and CDR2 SMNVEV (reference sequence). This CDR3 is built from 14 residues. The CDR3, as DNA: TGTGCCAGCAGAGTAGGACCGAACACCGGGGAGCTGTTTTTT. Encoded protein: CASRVGPNTGELFF.

V is TRBV11-2 and J is TRBJ1-4; D gene unclear. CDR1 is SGHAT, CDR2 FQNNGV, per germline. Trimming stripped 4 bases from V and 0 bases from J, with 6 bases between. This CDR3 comprises 14 residues. CDR3: CASSYSPTNEKLFF. The CDR3, as DNA: TGTGCCAGCAGCTACAGTCCAACTAATGAAAAACTGTTTTTT.

The V call is TRBV11-2, the J call TRBJ2-7; unclear D gene. The V end was cut by 0 bases, the J end by 2 bases, with 8 bases between. This CDR3 is 14 amino acids long. CDR1 is SGHAT, CDR2 FQNNGV, per germline. CDR3 sequence reads: CASSLDGSPYEQYF. As DNA, the CDR3 is TGTGCCAGCAGCTTAGATGGTAGTCCCTACGAGCAGTACTTC.

The chain is built from TRBV6-5 and TRBJ2-7; 7 bases are shared with TRBD2. The CDR3 covers 13 residues. CDR1 and CDR2 from the germline V gene are MNHEY and SVGAGI. V shed 6 bases and J 3 bases; nucleotides not matched to a gene: 5. The CDR3, as DNA: TGTGCCAGCAGAAAGCGGGACGGCTACGAGCAGTACTTC. Translation: CASRKRDGYEQYF.

The CDR3 DNA reads as TGTGCCAGCAGTTACACTAGATCTAGCTATGGCTACACCTTC. It yields the protein CASSYTRSSYGYTF. The chain combines TRBV6-5 with TRBJ1-2; D is ambiguous. Germline loops: CDR1 MNHEY, CDR2 SVGAGI. This CDR3 is built from 14 residues. Between the trimmed V and J ends, which lost 2 bases and 4 bases, there was a span of 11 bases.

This clone was recorded a few times. The chain joins TRBV27 to TRBJ1-2; 9 bases align to TRBD1. Germline CDR1 reads MNHEY; CDR2 reads SMNVEV (reference sequence). The CDR3 is 15 residues long. The J segment lost 6 bases and the V segment lost 5 bases, leaving 10 bases of the junction unmatched. For the CDR3, the DNA is TGTGCCAGCAGTCCGAACAGGGGGCTGGCAAATGGCTACACCTTC. Its protein is CASSPNRGLANGYTF.

The V call is TRBV19, the J call TRBJ1-5, with D unclear. With 3 bases removed from V and 7 bases from J, the gap between germline ends came to 10 bases. CDR1 LNHDA and CDR2 SQIVND come from the germline V gene (reference sequence). This CDR3 region has 13 residues. The CDR3 loop reads CASSISSAQPQHF. The CDR3 DNA reads as TGTGCCAGTAGTATCTCTTCGGCACAGCCCCAGCATTTT.

The genes are TRBV5-1 and TRBJ2-7; D is perhaps TRBD1 (5 bases). The CDR3 is 13 amino acids. Trimming shortened V by 4 bases and J by 5 bases, and 13 bases separated the two germline ends. Germline V gene sequence: CDR1 SGHRS, CDR2 YFSETQ. In DNA form, the CDR3 reads TGCGCCAGCAGCGAAGGCCAGGGCCACGAGCAGTACTTC. This translates into CASSEGQGHEQYF.

The chain uses TRBV9 and TRBJ2-3; D unresolved. Germline V gene data show CDR1 as SGDLS and CDR2 as YYNGEE. The CDR3 totals 15 residues. Trimming removed 0 bases from V and 0 bases from J, with 8 bases in between. Written as DNA, the CDR3 is TGTGCCAGCAGCGTAGCGACAACTAGCACAGATACGCAGTATTTT. Translation gives CASSVATTSTDTQYF.

CDR3 DNA sequence: TGTGCCAGCAGTGCTCCCGGGAGGGCCTCAGATACGCAGTATTTT. It codes for CASSAPGRASDTQYF. This chain connects TRBV25-1 to TRBJ2-3; 8 bases agree with TRBD2. There are 15 residues in the CDR3. Germline lookup yields CDR1 MGHDK and CDR2 SYGVNS. V lost 4 bases and J lost 4; bases outside the gene matches: 7.

The gene calls are TRBV6-6 and TRBJ1-4, with a tentative D call TRBD1 (6 bases). This CDR3 has 15 residues. Per the germline V gene, CDR1 is MNHNY and CDR2 is SVGAGI (reference sequence). Trimming removed 0 bases at V and 8 bases at J, with 13 bases between. This chain's CDR3 is CASSYSYRAEEKLFF. The CDR3 DNA sequence: TGTGCCAGCAGTTACTCGTACAGGGCGGAAGAAAAACTGTTTTTT.

This sequence joins TRBV4-3 and TRBJ2-2, with TRBD2 matching 13 bases. The V segment lost 4 bases and the J segment 5 bases; nucleotides outside the gene matches: 7. In germline, CDR1 is LGHNA, CDR2 YSLEER. The CDR3 has 17 residues. The CDR3 DNA reads TGCGCCAGCAGCCTCTATAAGGGACTAGCGGGAACCGGGGAGCTGTTTTTT. It is translated as CASSLYKGLAGTGELFF.

The V and J genes are TRBV19 and TRBJ2-5, with D perhaps assigned TRBD1 or TRBD2 (5 bases each). Germline V gene data show CDR1 as LNHDA and CDR2 as SQIVND (reference sequence). The CDR3 runs to 13 residues. V shed 4 bases and J shed 7 bases, with 13 bases lying between them. CDR3 loop: CASSTGRRGTQYF. The CDR3 coding sequence is TGTGCCAGTAGTACGGGACGGAGAGGGACCCAGTACTTC. Complete variable domain (other parts from reference TRBV19 and TRBJ2-5): DGGITQSPKYLFRKEGQNVTLSCEQNLNHDAMYWYRQDPGQGLRLIYYSQIVNDFQKGDIAEGYSVSREKKESFPLTVTSAQKNPTAFYLCASSTGRRGTQYFGPGTRLLVL.

V is TRBV2 and J is TRBJ2-7; 9 nucleotides align to TRBD2. The germline V gene has CDR1 SNHLY and CDR2 FYNNEI. The J segment lost 6 bases and the V segment lost 7 bases, leaving 13 bases of the junction unmatched. The length of the CDR3 is 15 residues. CDR3 loop: CASNLQAGGMGEQYF. DNA for the CDR3: TGTGCCAGCAATCTCCAGGCGGGAGGGATGGGCGAGCAGTACTTC.